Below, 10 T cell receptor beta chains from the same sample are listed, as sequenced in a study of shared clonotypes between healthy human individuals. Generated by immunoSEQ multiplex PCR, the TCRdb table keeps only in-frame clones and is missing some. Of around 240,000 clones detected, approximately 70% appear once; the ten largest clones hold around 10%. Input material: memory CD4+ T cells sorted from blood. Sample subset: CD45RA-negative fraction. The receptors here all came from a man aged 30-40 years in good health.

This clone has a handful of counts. CDR3 nucleotides: TGTGCCAGCAGCTCCCGGACTAGCGGTGTGGAGACCCAGTACTTC. It is translated as CASSSRTSGVETQYF. The rearrangement links TRBV5-4 to TRBJ2-5; 10 bases match TRBD2. J gave up 5 bases and V 3 bases, and 7 bases lay outside the gene matches. CDR1 SGHNT and CDR2 YYREEE come from the germline V gene (reference sequence). The CDR3 sequence is 15 residues long.

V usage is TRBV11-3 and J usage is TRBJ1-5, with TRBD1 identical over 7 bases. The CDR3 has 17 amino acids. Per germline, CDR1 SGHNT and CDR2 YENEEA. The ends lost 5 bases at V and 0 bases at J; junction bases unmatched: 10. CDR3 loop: CASSGTGTDYSNQPQHF. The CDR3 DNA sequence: TGTGCCAGCAGCGGAACCGGGACAGATTATAGCAATCAGCCCCAGCATTTT.

The CDR3 sequence: CASSAGSYNEQFF. Here the CDR3 DNA reads TGTGCCAGCAGCGCCGGGAGCTACAATGAGCAGTTCTTC. This chain uses TRBV28 with TRBJ2-1; tentative D call: TRBD2 (6 bases). Trimming removed 6 bases from V and 3 bases from J, with 9 bases in between. CDR3 length: 13 amino acids. Germline CDR1 is MDHEN and CDR2 is SYDVKM.

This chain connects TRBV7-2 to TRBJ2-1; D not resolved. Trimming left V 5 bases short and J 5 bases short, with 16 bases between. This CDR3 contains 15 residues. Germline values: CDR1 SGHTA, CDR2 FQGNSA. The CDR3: CASSASVLRNNEQFF. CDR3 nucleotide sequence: TGTGCCAGCAGCGCGTCCGTGTTAAGGAACAATGAGCAGTTCTTC.

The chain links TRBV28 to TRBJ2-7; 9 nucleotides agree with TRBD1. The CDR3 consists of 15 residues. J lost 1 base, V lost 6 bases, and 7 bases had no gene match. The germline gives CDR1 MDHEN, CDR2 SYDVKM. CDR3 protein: CASSSGTGYSYEQYF. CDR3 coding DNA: TGTGCCAGCAGCTCCGGGACAGGGTATTCCTACGAGCAGTACTTC.

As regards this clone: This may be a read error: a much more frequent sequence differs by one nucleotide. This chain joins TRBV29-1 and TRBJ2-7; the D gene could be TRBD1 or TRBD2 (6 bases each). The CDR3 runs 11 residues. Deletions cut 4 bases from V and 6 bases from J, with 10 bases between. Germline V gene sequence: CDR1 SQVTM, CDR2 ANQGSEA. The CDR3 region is CSVGGAGEQYF. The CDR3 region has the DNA TGCAGCGTTGGGGGGGCGGGCGAGCAGTACTTC.

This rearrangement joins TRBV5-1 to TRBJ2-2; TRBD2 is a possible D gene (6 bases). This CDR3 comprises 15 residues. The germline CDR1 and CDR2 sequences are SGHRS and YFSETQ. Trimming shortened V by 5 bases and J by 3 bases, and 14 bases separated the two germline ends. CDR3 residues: CASSPGGDHTGELFF. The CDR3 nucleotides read TGCGCCAGCAGTCCAGGCGGGGACCACACCGGGGAGCTGTTTTTT.

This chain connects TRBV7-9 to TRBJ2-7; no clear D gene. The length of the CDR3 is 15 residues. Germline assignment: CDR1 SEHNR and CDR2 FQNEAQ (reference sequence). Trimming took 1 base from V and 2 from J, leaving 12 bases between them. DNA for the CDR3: TGTGCCAGCAGCTTAGTAGGGCGTAATCCCTACGAGCAGTACTTC. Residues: CASSLVGRNPYEQYF.

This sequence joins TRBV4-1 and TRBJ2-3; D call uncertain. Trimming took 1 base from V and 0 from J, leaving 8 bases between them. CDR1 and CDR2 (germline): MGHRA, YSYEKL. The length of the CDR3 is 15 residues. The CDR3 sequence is CASSQGVRSTDTQYF. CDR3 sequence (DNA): TGCGCCAGCAGCCAAGGAGTCCGTAGCACAGATACGCAGTATTTT.

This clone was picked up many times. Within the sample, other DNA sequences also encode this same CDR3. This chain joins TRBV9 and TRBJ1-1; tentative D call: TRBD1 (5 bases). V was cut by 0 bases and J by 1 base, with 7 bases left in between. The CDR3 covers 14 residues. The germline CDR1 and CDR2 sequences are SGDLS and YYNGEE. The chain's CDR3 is CASSVGGQNTEAFF. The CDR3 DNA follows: TGTGCCAGCAGCGTAGGGGGCCAGAACACTGAAGCTTTCTTT.